Below, one T cell receptor (beta chain) is given with its context. This CDR3 has 18 amino acids. From germline, CDR1 is MDHEN and CDR2 SYDVKM. The junction had 7 bases not matched to a gene; V was cut back by 4 bases and J by 0 bases. The sample is drawn from a study of blood T cell repertoires in COVID-19. Study-wide background: Samples came from the United States, Italy and Spain, spanning acute and convalescent COVID-19. Sources were T cells, B-cell-depleted T cells, or PBMCs; the material itself was cDNA or gDNA.

The Seattle site enrolled patients during active infection and followed them longitudinally. Original data processing: Nucleated cell number was recorded as an estimate derived from reference gene primer amplification. Profiling relied on immunoSEQ multiplex PCR, and the TCRdb table lists in-frame clones only, not all of them. V, J and clone size reflect that table, while D and trimming were determined from the DNA. The profile shows 200,000 or so clones, roughly 81% of them singletons. The rearrangement links TRBV28 to TRBJ2-7; TRBD2 aligns across 15 bases. The sequenced sample was peripheral blood. This receptor was taken from a woman of 80 years or more with COVID-19, enrolled during active disease. CDR3 loop: CASSSPGLAGGRSYEQYF. CDR3 bases: TGTGCCAGCAGTTCACCGGGACTAGCGGGAGGACGCTCCTACGAGCAGTACTTC.